The 3 T cell receptor beta chains reported below all come from one sample, sequenced in a study of blood T cell repertoires in COVID-19. This table comes from immunoSEQ multiplex PCR, and its TCRdb copy is limited to in-frame clones, with some not included. This sample yields around 130,000 clones, of which around 87% are seen a single time; about a sixth belongs to the top ten. The sequencing input was peripheral blood. The receptors stem from a woman in her forties or fifties who had recovered from COVID-19.

Of note for this clone: This same CDR3 is encoded by further DNA sequences in the sample. This rearrangement joins TRBV4-2 to TRBJ1-5; D remains unclear. The CDR3 runs to 14 residues. Germline V gene lookup returns CDR1 LGHNA and CDR2 YNFKEQ. V was trimmed by 0 bases and J by 4 bases, leaving 7 bases between them. This chain's CDR3 is CASSQDRGNQPQHF. The DNA for the CDR3 is TGTGCCAGCAGCCAAGATCGGGGTAATCAGCCCCAGCATTTT.

This clone appeared once. V gene TRBV5-1 combines with J gene TRBJ2-2; 10 bases map to TRBD1. There are 16 residues in the CDR3. Germline V gene lookup returns CDR1 SGHRS and CDR2 YFSETQ. V trimming: 5 bases; J trimming: 4 bases; junction bases outside the gene matches: 8. The CDR3 is CASREAGQGFTGELFF. In nucleotides, the CDR3 is TGCGCCAGCAGGGAAGCGGGACAGGGGTTCACCGGGGAGCTGTTTTTT.

This clone was found a few times. The rearrangement joins TRBV5-4 to TRBJ1-4; D remains ambiguous. Trimming removed 1 base at V and 8 bases at J, with 12 bases between. The CDR3 covers 14 residues. Germline V gene lookup returns CDR1 SGHNT and CDR2 YYREEE (reference sequence). In DNA, the CDR3 is TGTGCCAGCAGCTTGTTCCCGGAGGGCGAAAAACTGTTTTTT. Amino acid sequence: CASSLFPEGEKLFF.